This record concerns one T cell receptor (beta chain) sequence. The data stem from a study of T cells after yellow fever vaccination. The CDR3 extends over 16 amino acids. Germline V gene data show CDR1 as DFQATT and CDR2 as SNEGSKA (reference sequence). The J segment lost 4 bases and the V segment lost 1 base, leaving 11 bases of the junction unmatched. TCRdb passed the 5' RACE reads through MiXCR, listing each CDR3 protein once. In the table there are under 550,000 distinct CDR3 sequences, 21% of which are singletons. The clonotype comes from a young man who received the YFV17D yellow fever vaccine. Here the sequenced sample was PBMCs, taken roughly 20 days after the first yellow fever vaccination. The V and J genes are TRBV20-1 and TRBJ2-7, with TRBD2 identical over 9 bases. The CDR3 bases are TGCAGTGCTAGAGCCCCGTTAGCGGGGGTTTTTTACGAGCAGTACTTC. Protein product: CSARAPLAGVFYEQYF.